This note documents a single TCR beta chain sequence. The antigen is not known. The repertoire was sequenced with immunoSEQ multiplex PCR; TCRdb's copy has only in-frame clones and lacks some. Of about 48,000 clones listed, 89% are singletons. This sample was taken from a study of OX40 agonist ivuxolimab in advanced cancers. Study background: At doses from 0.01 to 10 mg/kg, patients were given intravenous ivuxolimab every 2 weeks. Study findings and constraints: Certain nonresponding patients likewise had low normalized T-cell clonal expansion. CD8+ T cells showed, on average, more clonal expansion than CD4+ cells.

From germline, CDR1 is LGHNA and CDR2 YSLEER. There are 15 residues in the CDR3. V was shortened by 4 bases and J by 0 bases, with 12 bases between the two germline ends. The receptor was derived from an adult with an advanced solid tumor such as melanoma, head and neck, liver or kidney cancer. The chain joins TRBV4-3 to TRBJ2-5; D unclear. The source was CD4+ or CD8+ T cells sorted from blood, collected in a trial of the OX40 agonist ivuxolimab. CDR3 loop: CASSLTTAYQETQYF. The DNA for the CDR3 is TGCGCCAGCAGCCTCACGACGGCTTACCAAGAGACCCAGTACTTC.